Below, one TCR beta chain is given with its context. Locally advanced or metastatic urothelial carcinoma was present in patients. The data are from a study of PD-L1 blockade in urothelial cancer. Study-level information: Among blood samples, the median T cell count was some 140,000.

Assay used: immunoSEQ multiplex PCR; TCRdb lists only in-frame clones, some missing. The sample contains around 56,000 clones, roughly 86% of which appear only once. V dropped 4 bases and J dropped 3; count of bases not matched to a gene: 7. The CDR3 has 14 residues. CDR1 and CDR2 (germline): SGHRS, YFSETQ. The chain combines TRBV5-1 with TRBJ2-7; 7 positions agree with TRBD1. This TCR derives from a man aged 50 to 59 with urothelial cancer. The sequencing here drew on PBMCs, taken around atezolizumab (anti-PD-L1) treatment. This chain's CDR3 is CASSRGQELYEQYF. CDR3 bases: TGCGCCAGCAGCCGAGGACAGGAGCTCTACGAGCAGTACTTC.